These 27 T cell receptor beta chains were all obtained from the same sample, sequenced in a study of T cells in Graves' hyperthyroidism and ophthalmopathy. The source material, RNA transcripts, was used to amplify TCR beta CDR3 regions. RT-PCR in the first round (using the HTBI primer set) targeted the TCR CDR3. Each CDR3 protein is one row after TCRdb ran MiXCR on the multiplex PCR reads. The data show 400,000 to 500,000 distinct CDR3 sequences, around 14% seen once. Sequencing was done on a sample of blood. The origin of the receptors is a woman aged 18-29 years with Graves' hyperthyroidism.

This clonotype was counted only a few times. This chain joins TRBV7-8 and TRBJ1-2, with 8 bases that match TRBD1. Per the germline V gene, CDR1 is SGHVS and CDR2 is FQNEAQ. Trimming removed 0 bases from V and 7 bases from J; junction bases left unmatched: 7. The CDR3 extends over 15 amino acids. CDR3 loop: CASSLAAAGGFGYTF. In nucleotides, the CDR3 is TGTGCCAGCAGCTTAGCGGCGGCAGGGGGCTTTGGCTACACCTTC.

The J gene is TRBJ2-1, the V gene TRBV24-1; no clear D. Germline V gene sequence: CDR1 KGHDR, CDR2 SFDVKD. V was shortened by 5 bases and J by 6 bases, with 7 bases between the two germline ends. This CDR3 has 12 amino acids. This CDR3 reads CATSGVGNEQFF. In DNA, the CDR3 is TGTGCCACCAGTGGGGTTGGCAATGAGCAGTTCTTC.

The table lists this clonotype with many counts. The rearrangement uses TRBV12-3 or TRBV12-4 and TRBJ2-2; TRBD2 matches 9 bases. Trimming removed 7 bases from V and 7 bases from J; junction bases left unmatched: 16. This CDR3 is built from 17 residues. The CDR3 bases are TGTGCCAGCACCCAGGAGGGGACTAGCCCCAGAGGCGGGGAGCTGTTTTTT. It codes for CASTQEGTSPRGGELFF.

This clonotype was counted between two and nine times. The V call is TRBV5-1, the J call TRBJ2-7; 8 bases map to TRBD2. CDR3 length equals 16 residues. Germline loops: CDR1 SGHRS, CDR2 YFSETQ. V lost 0 bases and J lost 4; bases outside the gene matches: 9. The CDR3 nucleotides are TGCGCCAGCAGCTTGGAGGGGCTAGCGGGCTTTTACGAGCAGTACTTC. Amino acids: CASSLEGLAGFYEQYF.

This clonotype was counted only a few times. The chain uses TRBV5-1 and TRBJ2-7; TRBD1 or TRBD2 may be the D gene (6 bases each). V shed 0 bases and J shed 3 bases, with 16 bases lying between them. The CDR3 length is 16 residues. Germline V gene data show CDR1 as SGHRS and CDR2 as YFSETQ. The CDR3 DNA reads TGCGCCAGCAGCTTGGCCGAGGGGGGCTTACTCTACGAGCAGTACTTC. Translated: CASSLAEGGLLYEQYF.

Many counts were recorded for this clonotype. The rearrangement links TRBV12-3 or TRBV12-4 to TRBJ1-6; no definite D call. The CDR3 is 12 amino acids. The V end lost 4 bases, the J end lost 16 bases, and 14 bases lay between the germline ends. Here the CDR3 DNA reads TGTGCCAGCAGTTACCAACATCAACTACTCCACTTT. Its translation: CASSYQHQLLHF.

The chain employs TRBV4-1 and TRBJ1-2, with TRBD1 matching 7 bases. Losses at the gene ends were 4 bases for V and 7 bases for J; bases not matched to a gene: 12. This CDR3 is 15 amino acids long. CDR1 MGHRA and CDR2 YSYEKL come from the germline V gene. CDR3 coding DNA: TGCGCCAGCAGCCTAAGAGGATCGGGACAGTCTGGCTACACCTTC. Protein product: CASSLRGSGQSGYTF.

This clonotype has ten or more counts. The rearrangement uses TRBV6-5 and TRBJ1-1; D not certain. V lost 2 bases, J lost 0 bases, and 13 bases lay in between. CDR1 and CDR2 (germline): MNHEY, SVGAGI. CDR3 length equals 16 residues. Written as DNA, the CDR3 is TGTGCCAGCAGTTACGGAGGGAGGAAATTGAACACTGAAGCTTTCTTT. This sequence encodes CASSYGGRKLNTEAFF.

This clonotype was counted at least ten times. The CDR3 bases are TGTGCCAGCACCCCCGGATGGGGCGATGAGCAGTTCTTC. Translation: CASTPGWGDEQFF. J is TRBJ2-1 and V is TRBV7-3, with D possibly being TRBD1 (5 bases). This CDR3 contains 13 residues. Trimming shortened V by 7 bases and J by 8 bases, and 15 bases separated the two germline ends. Per the germline V gene, CDR1 is SGHTA and CDR2 is FQGTGA.

The chain couples TRBV5-1 to TRBJ1-2; 11 nucleotides agree with TRBD1. With 2 bases clipped from V and 7 bases from J, the junction kept 7 bases outside the gene matches. Looked up from germline, CDR1 is SGHRS and CDR2 is YFSETQ. There are 15 residues in the CDR3. Here the CDR3 DNA reads TGCGCCAGCAGCTTTACCGGACAGGGGGCGACTGGCTACACCTTC. Translated: CASSFTGQGATGYTF.

As to this clonotype: Possible read error: a much larger clone is one base away. The chain employs TRBV25-1 and TRBJ1-2, with a tentative D call TRBD1 (5 bases). Trimming cost V 4 bases and J 8 bases, with 20 bases left between them. The CDR3 is 15 amino acids. Germline V gives CDR1 MGHDK, CDR2 SYGVNS. The CDR3 DNA follows: TGTGCCAGCAGTGGCTACGGGGGAGGTTTTGAGGGCTACACCTTC. This codes for CASSGYGGGFEGYTF.

This clonotype was seen ten or more times. The CDR3 region has the DNA TGTGCCAGCAGCTTAGGGAGACTAGCGGGAGTAGGCAATGAGCAGTTCTTC. This sequence encodes CASSLGRLAGVGNEQFF. The chain is built from TRBV7-8 and TRBJ2-1; TRBD2 matches at 12 bases. Germline CDR1 is SGHVS and CDR2 is FQNEAQ. The CDR3 loop spans 17 amino acids. V was pared by 1 base and J by 6 bases, with 7 bases of the junction left unmatched.

This clonotype has more than one count but fewer than ten. The genes are TRBV4-1 and TRBJ2-2; D call uncertain. This CDR3 region has 16 residues. Germline V gene lookup returns CDR1 MGHRA and CDR2 YSYEKL. Trimming stripped 1 base from V and 4 bases from J, with 13 bases between. The CDR3 DNA follows: TGCGCCAGCAGCCAAGTTGAGGAGAGCAGCACCGGGGAGCTGTTTTTT. It translates to CASSQVEESSTGELFF.

This clonotype came up many times. V is TRBV12-3 or TRBV12-4 and J is TRBJ2-2, with a tentative D call TRBD1 (6 bases). Trimming stripped 5 bases from V and 6 bases from J, with 13 bases between. The CDR3 is 14 amino acids. The DNA of the CDR3 is TGTGCCAGCAGTCTTTACAGGGTCTCCGGGGAGCTGTTTTTT. Its protein product is CASSLYRVSGELFF.

The chain employs TRBV25-1 and TRBJ1-1, with 9 bases fitting TRBD1. CDR1 is MGHDK and CDR2 is SYGVNS in the germline V gene. CDR3 length: 14 amino acids. J was trimmed by 5 bases and V by 6 bases; bases with no gene match: 7. CDR3 DNA sequence: TGTGCCAGCAGGGAGACAGGGGGGAAGACTGAAGCTTTCTTT. Translating gives CASRETGGKTEAFF.

This clonotype was seen repeatedly, ten times or more. The rearrangement links TRBV12-3 or TRBV12-4 to TRBJ2-3; the D gene is possibly TRBD1 (5 bases). The CDR3 covers 14 residues. V was cut by 6 bases and J by 1 base, with 11 bases left in between. The CDR3 coding sequence is TGTGCCAGCAGGAAGGGGATAGGCACAGATACGCAGTATTTT. Protein product: CASRKGIGTDTQYF.

This clonotype was seen only a few times. This chain connects TRBV25-1 to TRBJ2-1; D unclear. Germline V CDR1 and CDR2: MGHDK, SYGVNS. Between the trimmed V and J ends, which lost 4 bases and 0 bases, there was a span of 16 bases. The CDR3 contains 17 residues. CDR3 sequence reads: CASSAHPKRSSYNEQFF. The CDR3 nucleotides are TGTGCCAGCAGTGCACACCCCAAAAGAAGCTCCTACAATGAGCAGTTCTTC.

This clonotype was detected many times. The chain carries TRBV5-5 and TRBJ1-5, with D possibly being TRBD1 (6 bases). The length of the CDR3 is 17 residues. V lost 0 bases and J 1 base, leaving 14 bases between the germline ends. CDR1 SGHKS and CDR2 YYEKEE come from the germline V gene (reference sequence). CDR3 sequence: CASSLEGVGASNQPQHF. DNA for the CDR3: TGTGCCAGCAGCTTGGAGGGTGTGGGGGCCAGCAATCAGCCCCAGCATTTT.

In this sample, this clonotype turned up a few times. V gene TRBV7-2 combines with J gene TRBJ2-3, with TRBD2 identical over 10 bases. The CDR3 has 16 residues. V dropped 2 bases and J dropped 0; count of bases not matched to a gene: 2. Per germline, CDR1 SGHTA and CDR2 FQGNSA. CDR3 in amino acids: CASSLLTSGSTDTQYF. The CDR3 DNA reads as TGTGCCAGCAGCTTACTGACTAGCGGGAGCACAGATACGCAGTATTTT.

The rearrangement joins TRBV7-9 to TRBJ2-1; 9 bases are shared with TRBD1. Germline V lookup: CDR1 SEHNR, CDR2 FQNEAQ (reference sequence). The junction had 16 bases not matched to a gene; V was cut back by 5 bases and J by 5 bases. This CDR3 contains 18 residues. The CDR3 loop is CASSAPRLGTGRDNEQFF. CDR3 nucleotides: TGTGCCAGCAGCGCCCCCAGGCTAGGGACAGGGAGGGACAATGAGCAGTTCTTC.

This clonotype has ten or more counts. The V and J genes are TRBV6-1 and TRBJ1-1; TRBD1 agrees at 7 bases. Germline assignment: CDR1 MNHNS and CDR2 SASEGT. The ends lost 5 bases at V and 1 base at J; junction bases unmatched: 10. The CDR3 consists of 16 residues. The CDR3 DNA follows: TGTGCCAGCAGTAGACAGGGTTGGGGGTCGAACACTGAAGCTTTCTTT. Its protein is CASSRQGWGSNTEAFF.

This clonotype appeared once. The rearrangement links TRBV12-3 or TRBV12-4 to TRBJ2-1; TRBD2 agrees at 13 bases. CDR3 length: 18 residues. J was trimmed by 5 bases and V by 5 bases; bases with no gene match: 12. The CDR3, as DNA: TGTGCCAGCAGTCTGGGGGGACTAGCGGGATTCGGGGACAATGAGCAGTTCTTC. Protein: CASSLGGLAGFGDNEQFF.

This clonotype was seen a few times. The rearrangement links TRBV20-1 to TRBJ1-4; maybe TRBD1 (5 bases). V dropped 5 bases and J dropped 0 bases, with 10 bases sitting between them. Germline CDR1 is DFQATT and CDR2 is SNEGSKA (reference sequence). This CDR3 comprises 14 residues. CDR3 region: CSAEDTATNEKLFF. The CDR3 bases are TGCAGTGCTGAGGACACTGCAACTAATGAAAAACTGTTTTTT.

With regard to this clonotype: A clone one base away is much larger, so this may be a read error. The chain combines TRBV11-2 with TRBJ2-1; weak D call: TRBD2 (6 bases). V was shortened by 4 bases and J by 8 bases, with 18 bases between the two germline ends. The CDR3 is made up of 15 amino acids. Germline assignment: CDR1 SGHAT and CDR2 FQNNGV. CDR3 sequence reads: CASSSPRTGAHEQFF. CDR3 nucleotides: TGTGCCAGCAGCTCACCTAGGACGGGAGCCCATGAGCAGTTCTTC.

The table lists this clonotype with a few counts. The chain has TRBV3-1 and TRBJ2-5; 9 bases agree with TRBD2. CDR1 is LGHDT, CDR2 YNNKEL, per germline (reference sequence). The CDR3 consists of 14 residues. Germline trimming cut 2 bases from V and 5 bases from J; bases unmatched to any gene: 3. CDR3 residues: CASSQLAGLETQYF. CDR3 bases: TGTGCCAGCAGCCAACTAGCGGGACTGGAGACCCAGTACTTC.

The rearrangement links TRBV5-1 to TRBJ2-7, with D unclear. Germline V CDR1 and CDR2: SGHRS, YFSETQ. The length of the CDR3 is 15 residues. Trimming stripped 4 bases from V and 2 bases from J, with 16 bases between. The CDR3 spells CASSPTGLETYEQYV. The CDR3 DNA reads TGCGCCAGCAGCCCGACCGGGTTAGAGACCTACGAGCAGTACGTC.

The V and J genes are TRBV3-1 and TRBJ2-1; possible D gene TRBD2, 6 bases. Trimming took off 1 base at V and 5 bases at J, with 15 bases between the two ends. This CDR3 comprises 16 residues. Germline V CDR1 and CDR2: LGHDT, YNNKEL (reference sequence). The CDR3 DNA is TGTGCCAGCAGCCAAGTGGTCGGGAGCAGGGACAATGAGCAGTTCTTC. This sequence encodes CASSQVVGSRDNEQFF.